These 7 T cell receptor beta chains share one sample of origin, sequenced in a study of T cells in Graves' hyperthyroidism and ophthalmopathy. Amplified regions were TCR beta CDR3 sequences from RNA transcripts. TCR CDR3 underwent first-round RT-PCR with the HTBI primer set. TCRdb fed the multiplex PCR reads into MiXCR, producing one record per CDR3 protein. This repertoire shows about 720,000 distinct CDR3 sequences, around a sixth found once; its top ten account for roughly 17%. The sample was blood. Receptors were obtained from a woman aged 50 to 60 with Graves' hyperthyroidism that later progressed to Graves' ophthalmopathy.

V and J are TRBV12-3 or TRBV12-4 and TRBJ2-6; D is undetermined. The CDR3 spans 16 residues. Trimming pared 4 bases from V and 2 bases from J, leaving 12 bases between. The CDR3 region is CASSSPSVAGANVLTF. CDR3 nucleotide sequence: TGTGCCAGCAGTTCGCCCTCCGTCGCTGGGGCCAACGTCCTGACTTTC.

This clonotype was detected ten times or more. The chain employs TRBV7-3 and TRBJ2-2; D perhaps matches TRBD1 (5 bases). CDR1 is SGHTA, CDR2 FQGTGA, per germline. The CDR3 has 16 residues. V dropped 1 base and J dropped 1 base, with 10 bases sitting between them. The CDR3 region is CASSLISGLNTGELFF. CDR3 coding DNA: TGTGCCAGCAGCTTAATTTCAGGGTTGAACACCGGGGAGCTGTTTTTT. The entire variable domain, with the rest obtained from reference TRBV7-3 and TRBJ2-2, is as follows: GAGVSQTPSNKVTEKGKYVELRCDPISGHTALYWYRQSLGQGPEFLIYFQGTGAADDSGLPNDRFFAVRPEGSVSTLKIQRTERGDSAVYLCASSLISGLNTGELFFGEGSRLTVL.

This clonotype was counted ten times or more. The chain recombines TRBV30 with TRBJ1-6; 10 positions match TRBD1. J lost 9 bases, V lost 5 bases, and 10 bases had no gene match. There are 15 residues in the CDR3. Germline V gives CDR1 GTSNPN, CDR2 SVGIG (reference sequence). In DNA, the CDR3 is TGTGCCTGGTATGGGGACAGGGGTATGGGTTCACCCCTCCACTTT. This sequence encodes CAWYGDRGMGSPLHF.

Concerning this clonotype: A read error may account for a junction end that differs from germline. CDR3 protein: CASSLGASTGELFF. In nucleotides, the CDR3 is TGCGCCAGCAGCTTGGGGGCGAGCACCGGGGAGCTGTTTTTT. The chain is built from TRBV5-5 and TRBJ2-2; D is perhaps TRBD1 (6 bases). The V gene's germline CDR1 is SGHKS and CDR2 YYEKEE (reference sequence). The CDR3 runs 14 residues.

This clonotype showed up just a few times. The chain uses TRBV7-2 and TRBJ1-2; tentative D call: TRBD1 (6 bases). V was pared by 5 bases and J by 4 bases, with 14 bases between. The CDR3 covers 14 residues. Germline V gene lookup returns CDR1 SGHTA and CDR2 FQGNSA. CDR3 sequence: CASSRGAGLYGYTF. Written as DNA, the CDR3 is TGTGCCAGCAGCCGGGGGGCAGGACTCTATGGCTACACCTTC.

This clonotype turned up a few times. The CDR3 loop reads CASSYEGQSYGYTF. The CDR3 DNA reads as TGTGCCAGCAGTTATGAGGGACAGAGCTATGGCTACACCTTC. V is TRBV6-5 and J is TRBJ1-2; TRBD1 matches at 7 bases. Losses at the gene ends were 3 bases for V and 4 bases for J; bases not matched to a gene: 5. Looked up from germline, CDR1 is MNHEY and CDR2 is SVGAGI. CDR3 length: 14 residues.

The CDR3 DNA reads as TGTGCCAGCAGCTTAGCATCAGGTTATACCGGGGAGCTGTTTTTT. Amino acid sequence: CASSLASGYTGELFF. The rearrangement joins TRBV11-1 to TRBJ2-2; D is ambiguous. Per the germline V gene, CDR1 is SGHAT and CDR2 is FQDESV (reference sequence). The ends were cut back, 0 bases at V and 5 bases at J, with 10 bases in the middle. CDR3 size: 15 residues.